The 17 T cell receptor beta chains listed next were all sequenced from one sample in a study of long-term antiretroviral therapy in people with HIV. Survey-level resolution applied to immunoSEQ assay v3.0. Sequenced by immunoSEQ multiplex PCR; TCRdb stores in-frame clones only, minus some. Of about 35,000 clones in the sample, 60% to 75% are singletons; the top ten hold under 4%. This sample comprised unsorted PBMCs, obtained 3 years after starting antiretroviral therapy. These TCRs come from a man aged 45-60 years with HIV.

The CDR3 region is CASSAGTSGGASIQYF. The CDR3 DNA reads as TGTGCCAGCAGCGCCGGGACTAGCGGGGGGGCGAGCATTCAGTACTTC. The chain recombines TRBV9 with TRBJ2-4; 16 bases match TRBD2. The junction had 6 bases not matched to a gene; V was cut back by 3 bases and J by 9 bases. Per the germline V gene, CDR1 is SGDLS and CDR2 is YYNGEE. The CDR3 loop spans 16 amino acids.

The V gene is TRBV28, the J gene TRBJ2-3, with TRBD1 matching 7 bases. J lost 0 bases, V lost 1 base, and 4 bases had no gene match. Germline CDR1 and CDR2: MDHEN and SYDVKM. CDR3 length: 16 amino acids. CDR3 protein: CASSLSRGGSTDTQYF. The CDR3 DNA follows: TGTGCCAGCAGTTTATCCCGAGGGGGCAGCACAGATACGCAGTATTTT.

There are a few counts of this clone. This chain links TRBV30 with TRBJ2-7; D gene uncertain. This CDR3 is built from 12 residues. Germline-derived CDR1 and CDR2 are GTSNPN and SVGIG (reference sequence). Deletions cut 2 bases from V and 4 bases from J, with 9 bases between. CDR3 amino acids: CAWSIFTYEQYF. The CDR3, as DNA: TGTGCCTGGAGTATCTTCACTTACGAGCAGTACTTC. Complete variable domain (other parts from reference TRBV30 and TRBJ2-7): SQTIHQWPATLVQPVGSPLSLECTVEGTSNPNLYWYRQAAGRGLQLLFYSVGIGQISSEVPQNLSASRPQDRQFILSSKKLLLSDSGFYLCAWSIFTYEQYFGPGTRLTVT.

This sequence joins TRBV29-1 and TRBJ1-1; the D gene is possibly TRBD1 (5 bases). Per germline, CDR1 SQVTM and CDR2 ANQGSEA. The CDR3 covers 12 residues. V dropped 3 bases and J dropped 3 bases, with 8 bases sitting between them. The DNA of the CDR3 is TGCAGCGTTGAGGAGGGGTACACTGAAGCTTTCTTT. Protein product: CSVEEGYTEAFF.

As for this clone: The junction departs from the called germline gene at one end, perhaps through a read error. This chain connects TRBV29-1 to TRBJ2-3; D is ambiguous. From germline, CDR1 is SQVTM and CDR2 ANQGSEA. The CDR3 has 13 residues. This CDR3 is CSVEDRMADTQYF. As DNA, the CDR3 is TGCAGCGTTGAAGATCGGATGGCAGACACGCAGTATTTT.

The chain has TRBV11-2 and TRBJ2-2, with TRBD1 identical over 11 bases. The CDR3 has 16 residues. Germline trimming cut 2 bases from V and 4 bases from J; bases unmatched to any gene: 3. Germline CDR1 is SGHAT and CDR2 is FQNNGV. In nucleotides, the CDR3 is TGTGCCAGCAGCTTAATGGGACAGGGGGGCACCGGGGAGCTGTTTTTT. It yields the protein CASSLMGQGGTGELFF.

This sequence joins TRBV7-6 and TRBJ2-3, with D perhaps matching TRBD2 (6 bases). V lost 3 bases and J lost 11, with 15 bases in between. The CDR3 has 13 amino acids. Germline V gene data show CDR1 as SGHVS and CDR2 as FNYEAQ. CDR3 nucleotide sequence: TGTGCCAGCAGCTTGGGGACTCCCCAAATGCAGTATTTT. Translating gives CASSLGTPQMQYF.

The genes are TRBV7-9 and TRBJ2-3, with D possibly matching TRBD1 (6 bases). The germline gives CDR1 SEHNR, CDR2 FQNEAQ (reference sequence). This CDR3 is built from 13 residues. Trimming took 8 bases from V and 5 from J, leaving 14 bases between them. CDR3 sequence: CASGHLRGDTQYF. In nucleotides, the CDR3 is TGTGCCAGCGGCCATCTCAGGGGAGATACGCAGTATTTT.

The chain has TRBV29-1 and TRBJ2-4; TRBD2 is a possible D gene (6 bases). Per germline, CDR1 SQVTM and CDR2 ANQGSEA. This CDR3 is 13 amino acids long. The V end lost 4 bases, the J end lost 1 base, and 8 bases lay between the germline ends. CDR3 sequence reads: CSVVGGAKNIQYF. CDR3 nucleotide sequence: TGCAGCGTTGTTGGGGGGGCCAAAAACATTCAGTACTTC.

The genes are TRBV7-6 and TRBJ2-7; TRBD2 matches at 16 bases. V gave up 1 base and J gave up 3 bases; unmatched junction bases: 3. This CDR3 is 17 amino acids long. In germline, CDR1 is SGHVS, CDR2 FNYEAQ. Written as DNA, the CDR3 is TGTGCCAGCAGCTTAGGGGGACTAGCGGGGGGGAACTACGAGCAGTACTTC. Translating it yields CASSLGGLAGGNYEQYF.

The chain couples TRBV7-9 to TRBJ1-4; D possibly corresponds to TRBD1 (5 bases). The CDR3 runs to 14 residues. V lost 3 bases and J lost 8, with 13 bases in between. Looked up from germline, CDR1 is SEHNR and CDR2 is FQNEAQ (reference sequence). CDR3 protein: CASSFGTGREKLFF. The CDR3 nucleotides read TGTGCCAGCAGCTTCGGGACGGGACGAGAAAAACTGTTTTTT.

The rearrangement links TRBV27 to TRBJ2-4, with 8 bases fitting TRBD1. After removal of 2 bases from V and 2 bases from J, the junction contained 14 bases not matched to a gene. The V gene's germline CDR1 is MNHEY and CDR2 SMNVEV (reference sequence). This CDR3 spans 19 amino acids. The CDR3 nucleotides are TGTGCCAGCAGTTTAGGGGCCACAGGGGGACGTGGGTCCAAAAACATTCAGTACTTC. This codes for CASSLGATGGRGSKNIQYF.

The chain recombines TRBV2 with TRBJ1-4; D call uncertain. With 7 bases removed from V and 7 bases from J, the gap between germline ends came to 16 bases. The CDR3 is 14 amino acids. Germline values: CDR1 SNHLY, CDR2 FYNNEI. DNA of the CDR3: TGTGCCAGCACTCCACGCCTGGGAGTTGAAAAACTGTTTTTT. It specifies CASTPRLGVEKLFF. The variable domain in full, with the rest retrieved from reference TRBV2 and TRBJ1-4, is EPEVTQTPSHQVTQMGQEVILRCVPISNHLYFYWYRQILGQKVEFLVSFYNNEISEKSEIFDDQFSVERPDGSNFTLKIRSTKLEDSAMYFCASTPRLGVEKLFFGSGTQLSVL.

This sequence joins TRBV28 and TRBJ2-7; 12 bases line up with TRBD2. Germline loops: CDR1 MDHEN, CDR2 SYDVKM. The CDR3 spans 17 residues. Losses at the gene ends were 2 bases for V and 4 bases for J; bases not matched to a gene: 9. The CDR3 nucleotides read TGTGCCAGCAGTTTACCCCCACTAGCGGGGGGCAGGTACGAGCAGTACTTC. It encodes CASSLPPLAGGRYEQYF.

The chain uses TRBV19 and TRBJ1-2; the D gene is possibly TRBD1 (6 bases). The CDR3 consists of 15 residues. Trimming stripped 3 bases from V and 1 base from J, with 12 bases between. Looked up from germline, CDR1 is LNHDA and CDR2 is SQIVND (reference sequence). The CDR3 bases are TGTGCCAGTAGTATGAGACAGGAAGTTAACTATGGCTACACCTTC. Translation gives CASSMRQEVNYGYTF. Using reference TRBV19 and TRBJ1-2 for the parts outside the CDR3, the full variable domain is DGGITQSPKYLFRKEGQNVTLSCEQNLNHDAMYWYRQDPGQGLRLIYYSQIVNDFQKGDIAEGYSVSREKKESFPLTVTSAQKNPTAFYLCASSMRQEVNYGYTFGSGTRLTVV.

This clone was observed a few times. The gene calls are TRBV10-3 and TRBJ2-2; TRBD1 or TRBD2 may be the D gene (5 bases each). Germline lookup yields CDR1 ENHRY and CDR2 SYGVKD. Trimming left V 6 bases short and J 10 bases short, with 12 bases between. This CDR3 is built from 12 residues. The CDR3 coding sequence is TGTGCCATCAGACCGGGGCGCGAGGAGCTGTTTTTT. Translated: CAIRPGREELFF.

This clone was counted only a few times. The chain uses TRBV30 and TRBJ1-2; the D gene is possibly TRBD1 (6 bases). The CDR3 spans 15 residues. Germline V CDR1 and CDR2: GTSNPN, SVGIG (reference sequence). V was cut by 3 bases and J by 4 bases, with 18 bases left in between. The CDR3 here is CAWRVQGRGSYGYTF. CDR3 bases: TGTGCCTGGAGGGTACAGGGAAGGGGGAGCTATGGCTACACCTTC.